This T cell receptor beta chain is from a study of relationships among human T cell subsets listed by TCRdb under 2010. A note on the overall study: The study sequenced eight distinct T cell populations from blood: pan T, CD8 cytotoxic, regulatory, Th1, Th2, naive plus transitional, activated and memory cells. Overall study outcomes, separate from this receptor: Over 50% of CD8+ cytotoxic sequences belonged to clones with over 100 reads, whereas regulatory and Th2 subsets showed few such clones. Substantial sharing of CDR3s among Th1, Th2 and regulatory T cells was interpreted as suggestive of stochastic cell fate choices. The seven subsets showed no statistically significant differences in V, D and J usage, CDR3 length, or N-nucleotide additions. The bead-based sorting was unable to rule out the presence of a CD4+CD8+ double-positive population.

Isolated CD4+ and CD8+ T cells were pooled, and anti-CD45RA microbeads were used to isolate naive plus transitional T cells from the pooled cells. T cell subsets were isolated with Miltenyi superparamagnetic beads coated with subset-specific monoclonal antibodies. Every T cell population came from peripheral blood. Ficoll separation of whole blood yielded mononuclear cells, and anti-CD14 microbeads were then used to deplete the monocytes. Isolated cell populations were immediately resuspended in RNAprotect reagent. This clonotype was observed a few times. The antigen it binds to is not known. The input lacks base qualities; no much larger clone sits a single base away. The library was prepared using multiplex PCR. The sequencer listed for this sample is 454 GS FLX. Semiquantitative ARM-PCR was used to amplify the TCR alpha and beta CDR3 regions from mRNA. In ARM-PCR, tagged nested gene-specific primers were used first, and communal superprimers then performed exponential amplification. Before the second amplification round was performed on first-round PCR products, the nested primers were removed by exonuclease. The amplicons were sequenced on the 454 platform, which can rapidly sequence millions of DNA fragments without cloning bias. A read counted as effective if the read could be mapped to both V and J germline segments. On the study's bioinformatics: IRmap was used to assign reads to germline V, D and J segments, and IRmap relies on pyromap, a Smith-Waterman modification adapted to 454 sequencing errors. To filter D-beta assignments, cutoffs were set at the 99th percentile of the alignment scores obtained from simulated random sequences. The CDR3 was taken to be the amino acids lying between the conserved V-segment Y[YFLI]C motif and the J-segment [FW]GXGT motif. A compound Poisson process model, previously applied to large-scale EST data, was used to estimate repertoire diversity. A procedure for detecting cross-contamination was used to argue that sample contamination was not the source of the shared CDR3s. In-frame beta chains were kept once TCRdb had trimmed the public reads at Q25 with fastp and called clones with MiXCR. For every CDR3 protein sequence, its rows merge into one entry that carries the most common genes and DNA. These V and J calls rely on TCRdb rather than the paper's analysis. Across this sample there are roughly 7,600 distinct CDR3 sequences, with about 70% seen only once. Of the sample, 50% to 60% is held by the ten largest clones.

The sample taken for sequencing was naive and transitional (CD45RA+) T cells sorted from blood. In the paper's terms, the cell subset or site label means: CD45RA+ naive plus transitional T cells (Tn+t). This TCR came from a middle-aged man in good health.

CDR3 region: CASSFSDRDYSNQPQHF. DNA sequence: TGTGCCAGCAGTTTCTCTGACAGGGACTATAGCAATCAGCCCCAGCATTTT. The chain couples TRBV28 to TRBJ1-5; the central 7 bases match TRBD1. Compared with germline, V lacks 3 bases and J lacks 0 bases; bases without a gene match: 8. Taken from the germline V gene, the CDR1 and CDR2 loops are MDHEN and SYDVKM. The CDR3 spans 17 residues, from the cysteine through the phenylalanine. CDR3 DNA is the only sequence kept; it has 51 bases, read in frame from the first base.